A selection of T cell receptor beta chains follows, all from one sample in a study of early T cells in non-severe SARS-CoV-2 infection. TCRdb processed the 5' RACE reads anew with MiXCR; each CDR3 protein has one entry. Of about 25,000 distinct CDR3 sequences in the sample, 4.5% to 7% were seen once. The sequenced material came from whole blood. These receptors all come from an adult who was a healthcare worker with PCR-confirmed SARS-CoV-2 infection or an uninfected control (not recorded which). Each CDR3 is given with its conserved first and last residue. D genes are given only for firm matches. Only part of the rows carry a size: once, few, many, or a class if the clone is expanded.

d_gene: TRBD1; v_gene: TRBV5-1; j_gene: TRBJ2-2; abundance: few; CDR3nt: TGCGCCAGCAGCTTGAGGGACAGGTCGGACACCGGGGAGCTGTTTTTT; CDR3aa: CASSLRDRSDTGELFF
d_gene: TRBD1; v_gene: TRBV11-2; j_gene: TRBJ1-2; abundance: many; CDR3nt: TGTGCCAGCAGCCTAATAAGTATGACAGGGGGCGCTGAAGGCTACACCTTC; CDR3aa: CASSLISMTGGAEGYTF
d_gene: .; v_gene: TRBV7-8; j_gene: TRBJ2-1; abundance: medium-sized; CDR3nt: TGTGCCAGCAGCCCGCCCCGGGATGATGAGCAGTTCTTC; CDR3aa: CASSPPRDDEQFF
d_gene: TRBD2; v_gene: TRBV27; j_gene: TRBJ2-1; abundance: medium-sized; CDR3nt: TGTGCCAGCAGTATTACTAGCGGAGCTTACAATGAGCAGTTCTTC; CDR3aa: CASSITSGAYNEQFF
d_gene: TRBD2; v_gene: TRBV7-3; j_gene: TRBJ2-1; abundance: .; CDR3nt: TGTGCCAGCAGCCCCAAGAGCGGGGGGACCGGGTACAATGAGCAGTTCTTC; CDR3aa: CASSPKSGGTGYNEQFF
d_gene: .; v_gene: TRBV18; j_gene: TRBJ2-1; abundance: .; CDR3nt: TGTGCCAGCTCACCCCGACAGAGCTCCTACAATGAGCAGTTCTTC; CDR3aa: CASSPRQSSYNEQFF
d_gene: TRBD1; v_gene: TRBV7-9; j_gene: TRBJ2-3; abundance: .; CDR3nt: TGTGCCAGCAGCGGCCCCGAATCAGGGGGTACGCAGTATTTT; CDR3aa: CASSGPESGGTQYF
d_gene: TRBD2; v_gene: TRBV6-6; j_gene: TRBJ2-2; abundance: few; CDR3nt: TGTGCCAGCAGTGGCGGGGGGGGTCACACCGGGGAGCTGTTTTTT; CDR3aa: CASSGGGGHTGELFF
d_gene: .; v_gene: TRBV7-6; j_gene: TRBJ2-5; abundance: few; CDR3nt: TGTGCCAGCACCACAGGTACCTCCGCCCAAGAGACCCAGTACTTC; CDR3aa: CASTTGTSAQETQYF
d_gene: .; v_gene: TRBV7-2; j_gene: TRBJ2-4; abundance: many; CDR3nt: TGTGCCAGCAGTTGGGGACGTACTGTTCAGTACTTC; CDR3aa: CASSWGRTVQYF
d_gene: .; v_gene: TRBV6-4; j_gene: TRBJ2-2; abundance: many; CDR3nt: TGTGCCAGCAGTGGCGGGGGCTCCAACACCGGGGAGCTGTTTTTT; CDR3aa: CASSGGGSNTGELFF
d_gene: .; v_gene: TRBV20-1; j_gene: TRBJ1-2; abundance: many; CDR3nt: TGCAGTGCTAGAGAATCATGGGGGGGAGCCGACACCTTC; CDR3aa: CSARESWGGADTF
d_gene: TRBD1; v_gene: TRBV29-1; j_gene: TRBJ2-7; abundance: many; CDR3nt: TGCAGCACCCGACAGGGGGTCTCCTACGAGCAGTACTTC; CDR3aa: CSTRQGVSYEQYF
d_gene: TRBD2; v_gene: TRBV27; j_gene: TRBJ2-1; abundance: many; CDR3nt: TGTGCCAGCAGTTTATCGACTAGCGTTCGGGGTGAGCAGTTCTTC; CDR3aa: CASSLSTSVRGEQFF
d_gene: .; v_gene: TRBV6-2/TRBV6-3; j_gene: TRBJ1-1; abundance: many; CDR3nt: TGTGCCAGCAGACGGACAGACACTGAAGCTTTCTTT; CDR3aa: CASRRTDTEAFF
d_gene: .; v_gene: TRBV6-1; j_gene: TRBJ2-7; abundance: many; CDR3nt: TGTGCCAGCAGTCGGTTGGGTACTAAGGACTACGAGCAGTACTTC; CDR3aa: CASSRLGTKDYEQYF
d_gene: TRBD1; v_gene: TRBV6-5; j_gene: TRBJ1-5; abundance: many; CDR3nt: TGTGCCAGCAGAAGTAGAGGGGGCCAGCCCCAGCATTTT; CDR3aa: CASRSRGGQPQHF
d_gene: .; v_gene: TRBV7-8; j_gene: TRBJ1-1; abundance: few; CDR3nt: TGTGCCAGCAGCTTACGGGGAAGAGACACTGAAGCTTTCTTT; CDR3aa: CASSLRGRDTEAFF
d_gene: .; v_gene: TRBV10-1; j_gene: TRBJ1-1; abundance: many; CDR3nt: TGCGCCAGCAGTGAGTCGGATAGGGGGAGGGTGAACACTGAAGCTTTCTTT; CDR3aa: CASSESDRGRVNTEAFF
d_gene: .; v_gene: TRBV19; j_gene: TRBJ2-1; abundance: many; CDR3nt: TGTGCCAGTAGTTGGGGCCGGACCGGTGAGCAGTTCTTC; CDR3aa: CASSWGRTGEQFF